This T cell receptor beta chain was profiled in a study of blood T cell repertoires in COVID-19 (dated by TCRdb to 2019 to 2021). Looking at the study overall: Samples covering the acute and convalescent phases of COVID-19 were provided by collaborators in the United States, Italy and Spain. Sample metadata almost always included a de-identified subject ID, COVID-19 status, age in years and sex. Samples came from the ongoing ImmuneRACE study (first 160 participants) plus 1,254 subjects from 6 global collaborators. Where available, HLA class I and class II types were taken from metadata supplied by the sample provider and were not determined by assay-based typing. The dataset comprised deeply sampled blood TCRbeta repertoires from subjects exposed to, actively infected with, or recovered from COVID-19. The prospective study material was composed of cDNA or gDNA derived from T cells, B-cell-depleted T cells, or PBMCs. The repertoires were released in a freely available public database meant as a resource for research on the immune response to SARS-CoV-2. What the study reported, not specific to this receptor: Clinical and demographic metadata were provided uncurated, with the amount varying by source and participant.

The CDR3 holds 18 amino acids from the cysteine to the phenylalanine. The sequence is cut down to CDR3 DNA, 54 bases in frame from base 1. Trimming at the junction amounts to 3 bases on V and 0 bases on J, and the germline ends lie 15 bases apart. CDR1 and CDR2, per the germline V gene, are SGHTA and FQGTGA. TCRbeta CDR3 regions were amplified from genomic DNA by means of the immunoSEQ Assay, a bias-controlled multiplex PCR. On the authors' methods: The number of nucleated cells in each sample was estimated from the amplification of reference gene primers within the assay. Sequence reads were collapsed and filtered to measure the absolute abundance of every unique TCRbeta CDR3 rearrangement. Productive Simpson clonality was computed per sample as the square root of Simpson's diversity index over productive rearrangements. The table comes from immuneACCESS by way of TCRdb, which keeps in-frame sequences with V and J called. Part of the clones is missing from these tables; in studies checked, under half for an unresolved V gene and the rest for unknown reasons. V and J calls and clone size are copied from that table; D and trimming were computed from the DNA. The sample table holds just over 150,000 clones, of which around 84% were seen once. Jointly, the top ten make up about 3% of the sample.

Collaborating institutions collected whole blood in K2EDTA tubes following their own protocols. For TCRbeta analysis, collaborators shipped samples as frozen whole blood, isolated PBMCs, or DNA extracted from either of those sample types. Comment on this clone: Its antigen is still unknown. No base quality information exists; no much larger clone differs at one position.

Sequenced sample: peripheral blood. The rearranged segments are TRBV7-3 and TRBJ2-6, with the D gene too uncertain to name. The TCR originated in a human donor with acute or convalescent COVID-19. The donor label of this sample is uncertain. The CDR3 region reads CASSFLARSPSGANVLTF. The DNA reads as follows: TGTGCCAGCAGCTTTTTGGCCAGATCCCCCTCTGGGGCCAACGTCCTGACTTTC.